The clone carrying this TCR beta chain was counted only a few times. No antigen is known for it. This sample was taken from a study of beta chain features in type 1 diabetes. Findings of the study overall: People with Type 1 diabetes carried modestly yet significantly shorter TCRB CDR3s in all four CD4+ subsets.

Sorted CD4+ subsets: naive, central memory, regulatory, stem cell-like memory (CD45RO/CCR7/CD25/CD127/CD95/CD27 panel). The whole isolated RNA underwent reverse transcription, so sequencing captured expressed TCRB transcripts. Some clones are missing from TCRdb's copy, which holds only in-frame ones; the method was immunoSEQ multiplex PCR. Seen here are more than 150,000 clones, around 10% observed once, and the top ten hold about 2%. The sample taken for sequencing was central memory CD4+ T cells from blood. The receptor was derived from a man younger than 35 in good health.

CDR3 sequence: CASSLAPVRTGGNSGANVLTF. The CDR3 bases are TGCGCCAGCAGCTTGGCCCCCGTTAGGACAGGGGGTAACTCTGGGGCCAACGTCCTGACTTTC. The genes are TRBV5-1 and TRBJ2-6; 10 bases match TRBD1. CDR3 length: 21 amino acids. The V gene's germline CDR1 is SGHRS and CDR2 YFSETQ. The ends lost 0 bases at V and 0 bases at J; junction bases unmatched: 12.